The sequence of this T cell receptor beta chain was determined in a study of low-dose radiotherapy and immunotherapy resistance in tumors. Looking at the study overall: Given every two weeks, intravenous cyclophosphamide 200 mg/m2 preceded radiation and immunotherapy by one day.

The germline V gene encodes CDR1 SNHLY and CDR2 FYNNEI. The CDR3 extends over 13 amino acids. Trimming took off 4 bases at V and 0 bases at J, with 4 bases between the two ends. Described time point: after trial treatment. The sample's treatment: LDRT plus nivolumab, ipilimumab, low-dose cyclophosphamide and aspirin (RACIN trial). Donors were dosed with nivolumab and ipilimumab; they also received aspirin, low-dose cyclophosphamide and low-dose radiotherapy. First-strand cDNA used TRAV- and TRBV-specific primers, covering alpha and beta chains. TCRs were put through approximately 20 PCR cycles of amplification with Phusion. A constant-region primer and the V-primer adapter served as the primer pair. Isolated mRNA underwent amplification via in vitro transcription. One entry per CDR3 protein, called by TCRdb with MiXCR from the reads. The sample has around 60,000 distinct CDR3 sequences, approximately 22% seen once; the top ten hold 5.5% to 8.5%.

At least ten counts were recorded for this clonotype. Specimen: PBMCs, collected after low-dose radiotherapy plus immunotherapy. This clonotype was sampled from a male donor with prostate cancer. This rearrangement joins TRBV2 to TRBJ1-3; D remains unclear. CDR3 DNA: TGTGCCAGCAGTGCTGACTCTGGAAACACCATATATTTT. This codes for CASSADSGNTIYF.